This entry is about one TCR beta chain. The sample holds many counts of this clonotype. Its antigen is not yet known. No base qualities exist here, and no much larger clone lies one base off it. Naive CD8 T cell libraries were made from around 18,000 to 910,000 sorted cells using 10%, 30% or 50% of purified RNA. Naive CD8 T cells were FACS-sorted as CD8+CD4-CCR7+CD45RA+ on a BD FACSAria II into RLT Plus buffer. Detection sensitivity was tested by spiking Jurkat RNA equal to ten or so TCR copies' worth into samples containing roughly 17,000-1,000,000 naive CD8 T cells. CD8 T cells were enriched using RosetteSep CD8+ T Cell Enrichment Cocktail and Ficoll-Paque, and the enriched cells then underwent ACK red cell lysis. V gives up 0 bases and J gives up 8 bases, and the segment between their germline ends measures 25 bases. The CDR3 runs 18 residues from the cysteine to the phenylalanine. Only the CDR3 DNA is retained, 54 bases long and in frame from the first base.

This record belongs to a study of molecular identifiers for immune sequencing clone quantification (dated by TCRdb to the late 2010s). Regarding the study in general: For a replicate experiment, the RNA from either approximately 20,000 or 100,000 naive CD8 T cells was divided into five aliquots, and four of those aliquots went on to sequencing. The study was a methods study using CD8 T cells to benchmark molecular-identifier clustering-based TCR repertoire sequencing (MIDCIRS) and TCR RNA copy counting.

General study outcomes and caveats: Spiked-in Jurkat TCR RNA (approximately eleven copies' worth), which is not part of the donor repertoire, was contained in the naive libraries. Identical TCR molecules sharing a barcode could cause highly expanded clone sizes to be underestimated. Clones above 20 RNA copies held over 99% of molecules in CMV-specific effector cells but under 1% in naive cells. When barcode sub-clustering was not used, chimeric consensus sequences inflated TCR diversity, with chimeras reaching as high as 47%. Modeling estimated 3 to 3.5 recovered TCR RNA copies per cell, compared with roughly 10 by digital PCR, which implies roughly 27% capture efficiency. Spiked-in Jurkat TCR RNA equal to a single cell's worth was reported to be detectable even within 1,200,000 naive CD8 T cells.

The library was prepared using PCR. TCRdb names Illumina HiSeq 4000 as the instrument used. Bulk TCR libraries were made following a previously described method, with the TCR primers given in Table S5. Purification of total RNA was performed with the Qiagen AllPrep DNA/RNA kit. Before analysis, reads from multiple sequencing runs of the same library were pooled. The authors' pipeline ran thus. Reads were retained only if an exact TCR constant sequence was present, and the retained reads were trimmed to 150 nt and grouped according to their 12-nt molecular barcodes. Reads within each barcode group were sub-clustered using a 15% Levenshtein threshold, and quality-weighted consensus sequences were constructed for each RNA molecule. Non-functional sequences were excluded, and lower-count sequences lying one edit away from another sequence were also excluded. Barcode sub-clusters with fewer than 20% of the maximum read count were removed, based on fitting two negative binomial distributions. The raw public reads went through TCRdb reprocessing: fastp at Q25, MiXCR clone calling, in-frame beta chains kept. Every entry covers one CDR3 protein and lists the most common genes and DNA from its rows. The V and J calls here are based on TCRdb, not the publication. Within this sample are about 640,000 distinct CDR3 sequences, with 15% to 20% of them counted one time only. Together, the top ten hold roughly 0.85% of the sample.

This TCR was recovered from a human donor in good health. Some libraries in this study had Jurkat cell RNA spiked in. Material: naive CD8+ T cells from blood, with Jurkat cell RNA spiked in. The cell subset or site label, read with the paper, signifies: FACS-sorted CD8+CD4-CCR7+CD45RA+ naive T cells. The sequence is built from TRBV5-7 and TRBJ2-3; the D gene is perhaps TRBD1, on 6 matching bases. TRBV5-7 is reported as an ORF; its role is uncertain. Here the CDR3 is given as CASSLVQDSPLHIGTQYF. DNA sequence: TGTGCCAGCAGCTTGGTTCAGGACAGCCCCCTGCACATTGGTACGCAGTATTTT.